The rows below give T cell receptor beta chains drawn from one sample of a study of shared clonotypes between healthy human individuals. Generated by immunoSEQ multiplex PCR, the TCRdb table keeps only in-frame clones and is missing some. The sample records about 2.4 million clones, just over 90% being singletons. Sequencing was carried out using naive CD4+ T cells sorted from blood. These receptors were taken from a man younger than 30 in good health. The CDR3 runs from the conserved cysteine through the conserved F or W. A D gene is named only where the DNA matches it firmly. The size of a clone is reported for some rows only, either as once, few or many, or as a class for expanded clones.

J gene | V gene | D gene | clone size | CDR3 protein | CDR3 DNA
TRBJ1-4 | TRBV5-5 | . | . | CASATGNEKLFF | TGTGCCAGCGCTACAGGGAATGAAAAACTGTTTTTT
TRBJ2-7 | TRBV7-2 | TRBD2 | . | CASSRGGSSYEQYF | TGTGCCAGCAGCCGGGGGGGGAGCTCCTACGAGCAGTACTTC
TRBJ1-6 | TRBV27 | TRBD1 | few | CASSFDRANSPLHF | TGTGCCAGCAGTTTCGACAGGGCCAATTCACCCCTCCACTTT
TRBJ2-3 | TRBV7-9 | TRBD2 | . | CASSGLAGGPEDTQYF | TGTGCCAGCAGCGGACTAGCGGGGGGGCCGGAAGATACGCAGTATTTT
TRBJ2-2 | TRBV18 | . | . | CASSSQTSTGELFF | TGTGCCAGCTCATCCCAAACTAGCACCGGGGAGCTGTTTTTT
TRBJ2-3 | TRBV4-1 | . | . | CASSRGPDTQYF | TGCGCCAGCAGCCGGGGGCCAGATACGCAGTATTTT
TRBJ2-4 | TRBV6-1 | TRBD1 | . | CASSADRGLAKNIQYF | TGTGCCAGCAGTGCAGACAGGGGTCTAGCCAAAAACATTCAGTACTTC
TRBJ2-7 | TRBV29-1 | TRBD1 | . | CSVGQGPNEQYF | TGCAGCGTTGGACAGGGTCCCAACGAGCAGTACTTC
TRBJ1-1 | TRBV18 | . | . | CASSPSEGSQTFF | TGTGCCAGCTCACCAAGCGAGGGGAGTCAAACTTTCTTT
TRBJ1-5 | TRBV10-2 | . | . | CASSELGRNQPQHF | TGCGCCAGCAGTGAGTTGGGCCGCAATCAGCCCCAGCATTTT
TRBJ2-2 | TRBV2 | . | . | CASRGDTGELFF | TGTGCCAGCAGGGGAGATACCGGGGAGCTGTTTTTT
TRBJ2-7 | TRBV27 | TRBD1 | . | CASTAGTGSYEQYF | TGTGCCAGCACCGCCGGGACAGGGTCCTACGAGCAGTACTTC
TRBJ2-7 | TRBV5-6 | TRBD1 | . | CASSPTGGYEQYF | TGTGCCAGCAGCCCCACAGGGGGCTACGAGCAGTACTTC
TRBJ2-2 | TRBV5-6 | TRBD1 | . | CASSPGTGGRANTGELFF | TGTGCCAGCAGCCCCGGGACAGGGGGAAGGGCGAACACCGGGGAGCTGTTTTTT
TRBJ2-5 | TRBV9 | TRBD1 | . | CASSVGTGIQETQYF | TGTGCCAGCAGCGTAGGGACAGGGATTCAGGAGACCCAGTACTTC
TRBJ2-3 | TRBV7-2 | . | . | CASSPPGLVSDTQYF | TGTGCCAGCAGCCCCCCTGGGTTAGTATCAGATACGCAGTATTTT
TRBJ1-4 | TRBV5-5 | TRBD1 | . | CASSYDRGHVNEKLFF | TGTGCCAGCAGCTACGACAGGGGCCACGTTAATGAAAAACTGTTTTTT
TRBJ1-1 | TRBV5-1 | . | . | CASSLDSLNTEAFF | TGCGCCAGCAGCTTGGATTCCCTGAACACTGAAGCTTTCTTT
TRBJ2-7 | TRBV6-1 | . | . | CASTDVGSISGDF | TGTGCCAGCACCGATGTGGGATCCATATCAGGGGACTTC
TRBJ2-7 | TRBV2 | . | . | CASSPTGREQYF | TGTGCCAGCAGTCCCACAGGGAGAGAGCAGTACTTC
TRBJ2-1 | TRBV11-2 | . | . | CASSLPGTSYNEQFF | TGTGCCAGCAGCTTACCCGGGACCTCCTACAATGAGCAGTTCTTC
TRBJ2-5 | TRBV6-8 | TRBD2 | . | CARGNSGRPGETQYF | TGTGCCAGGGGAAATAGCGGGAGGCCGGGTGAGACCCAGTACTTC
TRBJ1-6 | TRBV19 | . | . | CASSIAAANSPLHF | TGTGCCAGTAGTATAGCGGCAGCAAATTCACCCCTCCACTTT
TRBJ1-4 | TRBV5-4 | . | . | CASSLGRKAVGDEKLFF | TGTGCCAGCAGCTTGGGGAGAAAAGCCGTAGGAGATGAAAAACTGTTTTTT
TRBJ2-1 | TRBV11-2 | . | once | CASSATSLWGNEQFF | TGTGCCAGCAGCGCAACTAGCCTATGGGGAAATGAGCAGTTCTTC
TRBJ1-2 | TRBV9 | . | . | CASSVAGGVGYTF | TGTGCCAGCAGCGTAGCGGGAGGAGTTGGCTACACCTTC
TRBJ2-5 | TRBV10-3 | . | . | CAISESRLVSQETQYF | TGTGCCATCAGTGAGTCGAGACTAGTTTCTCAAGAGACCCAGTACTTC
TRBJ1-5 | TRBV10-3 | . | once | CAISEFLDLSQGQQPQHF | TGTGCCATCAGTGAGTTCTTGGATCTTTCCCAGGGTCAACAGCCCCAGCATTTT
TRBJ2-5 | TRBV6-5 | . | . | CASPGSPGETQYF | TGTGCCAGCCCTGGTAGCCCGGGAGAGACCCAGTACTTC
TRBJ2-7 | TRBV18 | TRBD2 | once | CASSPLGGGAAEQYF | TGTGCCAGCTCACCACTCGGCGGGGGGGCGGCCGAGCAGTACTTC
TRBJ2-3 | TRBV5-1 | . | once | CASSLYQDTQYF | TGCGCCAGCAGCTTGTACCAAGATACGCAGTATTTT
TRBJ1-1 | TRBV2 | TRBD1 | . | CASSIRDRGTEAFF | TGTGCCAGCAGTATACGGGACAGGGGCACTGAAGCTTTCTTT
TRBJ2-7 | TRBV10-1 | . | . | CASIRGTKGHEQYF | TGCGCCAGCATTAGGGGCACCAAAGGTCACGAGCAGTACTTC
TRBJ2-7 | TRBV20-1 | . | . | CSARIGNEQYF | TGCAGTGCTAGGATTGGGAACGAGCAGTACTTC
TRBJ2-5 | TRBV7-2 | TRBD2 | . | CASSPLGAAGTETQYF | TGTGCCAGCAGCCCCCTGGGCGCAGCGGGGACGGAGACCCAGTACTTC
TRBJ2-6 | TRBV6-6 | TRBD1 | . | CASSPGKGAGANVLTF | TGTGCCAGCAGTCCCGGTAAGGGGGCCGGGGCCAACGTCCTGACTTTC
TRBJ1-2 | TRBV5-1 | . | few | CASSLVQANYGYTF | TGCGCCAGCAGCTTGGTACAGGCTAACTATGGCTACACCTTC
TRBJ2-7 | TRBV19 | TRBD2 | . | CASSIGPAGGQNEQYF | TGTGCCAGTAGTATTGGGCCGGCGGGAGGGCAGAACGAGCAGTACTTC
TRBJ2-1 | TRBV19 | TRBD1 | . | CASKMDRVGEQFF | TGTGCCAGTAAGATGGACAGGGTGGGCGAGCAGTTCTTC
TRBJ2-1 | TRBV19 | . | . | CASGRGDNEQFF | TGTGCCAGTGGTAGGGGAGACAATGAGCAGTTCTTC
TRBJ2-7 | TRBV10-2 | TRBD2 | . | CASSDPPGVGTSGSRLYF | TGCGCCAGCAGTGATCCGCCAGGGGTAGGGACTAGCGGGAGTAGGCTGTACTTC
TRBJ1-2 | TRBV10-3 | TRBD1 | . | CAISETADRGDYTF | TGTGCCATCAGTGAGACCGCGGACAGGGGAGACTACACCTTC
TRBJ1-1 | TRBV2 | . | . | CASRQESPEAFF | TGTGCCAGCAGACAGGAAAGTCCTGAAGCTTTCTTT
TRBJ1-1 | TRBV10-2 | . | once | CASSEQGATEAFF | TGCGCCAGCTCGGAACAGGGTGCCACTGAAGCTTTCTTT
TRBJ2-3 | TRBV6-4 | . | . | CASSDSFTDTQYF | TGTGCCAGCAGTGACAGCTTCACAGATACGCAGTATTTT
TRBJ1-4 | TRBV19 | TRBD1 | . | CASSIYYGTGYEKLFF | TGTGCCAGTAGTATTTATTATGGGACAGGGTATGAAAAACTGTTTTTT